This T cell receptor beta chain was captured in a study of CD8 T cells in Susac syndrome. Study observations and caveats: TCR sequencing and HLA analysis covered a relatively small number of individuals.

Details on this clonotype: The antigen remains undetermined.

The authors reverse transcribed roughly 0.5 to 1 ug RNA with random hexamers. By means of immunoSEQ multiplex PCR, TCR beta CDR3 spanning 54 Vbeta and 13 Jbeta underwent amplification. MiXCR, applied by TCRdb to the immunoSEQ multiplex PCR reads, yields one record per CDR3 protein. The sample holds about 66,000 distinct CDR3 sequences, 94% seen once. Sequencing of TCR beta was carried out in blood CD8+ and CD4+ T cells. While CD8+ and CD4+ T cells were isolated negatively, TEMRA cells were enriched by FACS. Germline lookup yields CDR1 SEHNR and CDR2 FQNEAQ (reference sequence). The J segment lost 7 bases and the V segment lost 0 bases, leaving 6 bases of the junction unmatched. The CDR3 is 14 residues long.

The sequence was collected from a human donor with multiple sclerosis. Specimen: CD8+ T cells from PBMCs. This chain connects TRBV7-9 to TRBJ2-7; 7 bases line up with TRBD2. The CDR3, as DNA: TGTGCCAGCAGCTTAGCAGCGGGAATTGATGAGCAGTACTTC. It is translated as CASSLAAGIDEQYF. Looking up the rest from reference TRBV7-9 and TRBJ2-7 gives the full variable domain: DTGVSQNPRHKITKRGQNVTFRCDPISEHNRLYWYRQTLGQGPEFLTYFQNEAQLEKSRLLSDRFSAERPKGSFSTLEIQRTEQGDSAMYLCASSLAAGIDEQYFGPGTRLTVT.